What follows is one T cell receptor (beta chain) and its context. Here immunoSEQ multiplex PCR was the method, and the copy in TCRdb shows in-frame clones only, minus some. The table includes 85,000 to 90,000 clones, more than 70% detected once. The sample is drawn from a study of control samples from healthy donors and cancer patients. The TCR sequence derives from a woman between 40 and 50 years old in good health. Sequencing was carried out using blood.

This CDR3 reads CASSLGLAGELYEQYF. As DNA, the CDR3 is TGTGCCAGCAGCCTGGGACTAGCGGGGGAGCTCTACGAGCAGTACTTC. This chain joins TRBV7-2 and TRBJ2-7; TRBD2 agrees at 14 bases. The CDR3 runs to 16 residues. Looked up from germline, CDR1 is SGHTA and CDR2 is FQGNSA. The V segment lost 5 bases and the J segment 3 bases; nucleotides outside the gene matches: 6. The full variable domain, completed using reference TRBV7-2 and TRBJ2-7, is GAGVSQSPSNKVTEKGKDVELRCDPISGHTALYWYRQSLGQGLEFLIYFQGNSAPDKSGLPSDRFSAERTGGSVSTLTIQRTQQEDSAVYLCASSLGLAGELYEQYFGPGTRLTVT.